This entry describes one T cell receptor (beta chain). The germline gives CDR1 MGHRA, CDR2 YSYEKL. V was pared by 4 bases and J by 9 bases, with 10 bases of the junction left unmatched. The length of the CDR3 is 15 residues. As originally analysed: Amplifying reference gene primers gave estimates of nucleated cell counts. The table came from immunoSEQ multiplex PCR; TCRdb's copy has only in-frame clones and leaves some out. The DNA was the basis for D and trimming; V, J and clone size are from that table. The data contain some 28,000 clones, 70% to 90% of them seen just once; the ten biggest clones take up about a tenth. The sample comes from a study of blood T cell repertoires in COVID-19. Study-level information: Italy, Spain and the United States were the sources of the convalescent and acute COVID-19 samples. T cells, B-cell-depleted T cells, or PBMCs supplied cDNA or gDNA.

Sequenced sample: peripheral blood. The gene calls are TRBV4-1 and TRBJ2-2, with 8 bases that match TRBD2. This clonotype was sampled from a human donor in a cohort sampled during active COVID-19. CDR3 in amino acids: CASSPPGVAGRELFF. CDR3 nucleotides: TGCGCCAGCAGCCCCCCGGGGGTAGCGGGAAGGGAGCTGTTTTTT.